This is a list of T cell receptor beta chains from one sample in a study of response to subunit inactivated influenza vaccine. TCRdb re-called the RT-PCR reads through MiXCR, storing one row per CDR3 protein. The sample consists of about 620,000 distinct CDR3 sequences, roughly 12% of them appearing once. This specimen was PBMCs from blood, taken on the day of vaccination. The origin of the receptors is a man in his fifties who received an inactivated influenza vaccine. CDR3s include the opening cysteine and the closing phenylalanine or tryptophan. A D gene is named only where the DNA matches it firmly. The size entry is marked missing in some rows and otherwise reads once, few, many or a size class.

TRBV4-2	few	NA	TRBJ2-7	CASSLVAQGGVFGYEQYF	TGTGCCAGCAGCCTCGTCGCGCAGGGGGGTGTTTTTGGCTACGAGCAGTACTTC
TRBV20-1	few	NA	TRBJ2-5	CSAREDRHVLETQYF	TGCAGTGCTAGAGAAGACAGGCACGTCTTGGAGACCCAGTACTTC
TRBV5-1	NA	NA	TRBJ2-4	CASSSVTGGTKNIQYF	TGCGCCAGCAGCTCGGTGACAGGTGGGACCAAAAACATTCAGTACTTC
TRBV20-1	NA	NA	TRBJ1-2	CSARDEPGAGGYTF	TGCAGTGCTAGAGATGAGCCAGGGGCCGGTGGCTACACCTTC
TRBV12-3/TRBV12-4	few	TRBD2	TRBJ2-2	CASSLLAGGSGELFF	TGTGCCAGCAGTTTACTAGCGGGAGGCTCCGGGGAGCTGTTTTTT
TRBV5-1	NA	TRBD1	TRBJ2-3	CASSGTVDHTQYF	TGCGCCAGCAGCGGGACAGTGGATCACACGCAGTATTTT
TRBV5-6	many	NA	TRBJ2-3	CASSYHVGGKGTDTQYF	TGTGCCAGCAGCTACCATGTCGGGGGAAAGGGCACAGATACGCAGTATTTT
TRBV20-1	few	NA	TRBJ1-1	CSARRGAEAFF	TGCAGTGCTAGAAGAGGGGCTGAAGCTTTCTTT
TRBV7-9	few	NA	TRBJ2-1	CASSPGVYSNEQFF	TGTGCCAGCAGCCCAGGGGTGTATTCCAATGAGCAGTTCTTC
TRBV28	few	TRBD2	TRBJ2-1	CASSLGLAVEQFF	TGTGCCAGCAGCTTGGGACTAGCAGTTGAGCAGTTCTTC
TRBV5-1	few	NA	TRBJ2-2	CASSLVGLANTGELFF	TGCGCCAGCAGCTTAGTTGGACTGGCGAACACCGGGGAGCTGTTTTTT
TRBV12-3/TRBV12-4	many	NA	TRBJ1-1	CASSPTGRVNTEAFF	TGTGCCAGCAGCCCAACTGGACGGGTGAACACTGAAGCTTTCTTT
TRBV28	many	NA	TRBJ1-3	CASSPTGFPRSGNTIYF	TGTGCCAGCAGTCCCACAGGGTTCCCCCGCTCTGGAAACACCATATATTTT
TRBV7-9	NA	NA	TRBJ2-1	CASSLAGWHNEQFF	TGTGCCAGCAGCTTAGCTGGCTGGCACAATGAGCAGTTCTTC
TRBV11-2	once	TRBD2	TRBJ2-5	CASSLDPPGLEGETQYF	TGTGCCAGCAGCTTAGACCCACCGGGACTAGAGGGAGAGACCCAGTACTTC
TRBV12-3/TRBV12-4	NA	NA	TRBJ2-4	CASSLSGGVDIQYF	TGTGCCAGCAGTTTAAGTGGAGGGGTGGACATTCAGTACTTC
TRBV5-5	NA	NA	TRBJ1-1	CASSLVGQTSTEAFF	TGTGCCAGCAGCTTGGTTGGACAGACCAGCACTGAAGCTTTCTTT
TRBV7-3	few	NA	TRBJ2-7	CASSRGPGSSYEQYF	TGTGCCAGCAGCCGGGGTCCAGGAAGCTCCTACGAGCAGTACTTC
TRBV3-1	NA	NA	TRBJ2-7	CACSTSTSFEQYF	TGTGCCTGCAGCACTAGCACAAGTTTCGAGCAGTACTTC
TRBV29-1	NA	NA	TRBJ2-7	CSVAGPSGWGLEQYF	TGCAGCGTTGCGGGACCCTCCGGGTGGGGGCTCGAGCAGTACTTC
TRBV5-1	NA	NA	TRBJ2-3	CASSAVRSTDTQYF	TGCGCCAGCAGCGCTGTCCGGAGCACAGATACGCAGTATTTT
TRBV7-3	NA	NA	TRBJ2-3	CASSLFGGNADTQYF	TGTGCCAGCAGCTTATTTGGCGGGAATGCAGATACGCAGTATTTT
TRBV21-1	few	NA	TRBJ2-7	CASPGTGGAYEQYF	TGTGCCAGCCCCGGGACAGGGGGCGCCTACGAGCAGTACTTC
TRBV6-5	few	TRBD1	TRBJ2-1	CASSYSMVQGATNEQFF	TGTGCCAGCAGTTACTCGATGGTACAGGGGGCGACCAATGAGCAGTTCTTC
TRBV6-2/TRBV6-3	NA	NA	TRBJ1-5	CASSYSRGGNQPQHF	TGTGCCAGCAGTTACTCGAGAGGGGGCAATCAGCCCCAGCATTTT
TRBV5-5	many	NA	TRBJ2-2	CASRQGSVTGELFF	TGTGCCAGCAGGCAGGGGTCGGTCACCGGGGAGCTGTTTTTT
TRBV4-3	NA	NA	TRBJ2-2	CASSQDKWGTGELFF	TGCGCCAGCAGCCAAGATAAGTGGGGCACCGGGGAGCTGTTTTTT
TRBV28	many	TRBD1	TRBJ1-6	CASSSDREFSPLHF	TGTGCCAGCAGTTCGGACAGGGAGTTTTCACCCCTCCACTTT
TRBV5-1	many	NA	TRBJ2-2	CASSLGTGTGELFF	TGCGCCAGCAGCTTGGGTACCGGGACCGGGGAGCTGTTTTTT
TRBV7-2	NA	NA	TRBJ1-3	CASSPGRNTIYF	TGTGCCAGCAGCCCGGGTAGAAACACCATATATTTT
TRBV27	many	NA	TRBJ2-7	CASSWMGAHEQYF	TGTGCCAGCAGTTGGATGGGAGCCCACGAGCAGTACTTC
TRBV29-1	few	TRBD2	TRBJ2-5	CSTRTSGRTQYF	TGCAGCACCCGGACTAGCGGGAGGACCCAGTACTTC
TRBV6-1	NA	TRBD1	TRBJ1-1	CASSPGRDSLMNTEAFF	TGTGCCAGCAGCCCCGGCCGGGACAGCCTCATGAACACTGAAGCTTTCTTT
TRBV27	NA	NA	TRBJ1-6	CASSLFKGVDSPLHF	TGTGCCAGCAGTTTATTTAAAGGGGTCGATTCACCCCTCCACTTT
TRBV27	NA	NA	TRBJ1-2	CASSLSAPANYGYTF	TGTGCCAGCAGTTTATCAGCCCCTGCTAACTATGGCTACACCTTC
TRBV9	many	NA	TRBJ2-7	CASKTCRYEQYF	TGTGCCAGCAAGACATGTCGCTACGAGCAGTACTTC
TRBV4-3	NA	NA	TRBJ1-3	CASSPGRSGNTIYF	TGCGCCAGCAGCCCCGGACGGTCTGGAAACACCATATATTTT
TRBV10-3	few	TRBD1	TRBJ2-7	CAISRQGGGYEQYF	TGTGCCATCAGTAGACAGGGTGGGGGCTACGAGCAGTACTTC
TRBV20-1	few	NA	TRBJ1-1	CSAETGRHTEAFF	TGCAGTGCGGAAACCGGACGGCACACTGAAGCTTTCTTT
TRBV2	NA	NA	TRBJ2-7	CASIGSYEQYF	TGTGCCAGCATCGGATCCTACGAGCAGTACTTC
TRBV5-1	many	NA	TRBJ2-5	CASSLDGGGGQETQYF	TGCGCCAGCAGCTTGGATGGGGGCGGCGGCCAAGAGACCCAGTACTTC
TRBV2	NA	NA	TRBJ2-7	CASLPGRGTYEQYF	TGTGCCAGCCTGCCGGGACGGGGGACCTACGAGCAGTACTTC